This T cell receptor beta chain is drawn from a study of blood T cell repertoires in COVID-19. How the authors handled the data: Amplification of reference gene primers provided the estimated nucleated cell counts. The method was immunoSEQ multiplex PCR; TCRdb's version includes in-frame clones alone and lacks a portion of them. V, J and clone size derive from that table, while D and trimming were established from the DNA sequence. The table lists around 100,000 clones, roughly nine tenths of them singletons. V was clipped by 3 bases and J by 2 bases, with 7 bases between them. The CDR3 length is 13 residues. Germline V gene data show CDR1 as SQVTM and CDR2 as ANQGSEA.

The sequence came from a woman aged 60-75 years with acute or convalescent COVID-19. The sequencing sample was made of peripheral blood. The chain employs TRBV29-1 and TRBJ1-4; the D gene is possibly TRBD1 (5 bases). CDR3 DNA: TGCAGCGTTGACGGGGGGACTAATGAAAAACTGTTTTTT. Translated, it gives CSVDGGTNEKLFF.